This is a list of T cell receptor beta chains from one sample in a study of identical twins. TCRdb reprocessed the 5' RACE reads with MiXCR, giving one entry per CDR3 protein. The repertoire holds roughly 690,000 distinct CDR3 sequences, with 5.5% to 6.5% as singletons. The sequencing input was naive T cells sorted from blood. Every receptor here comes from a man between 18 and 29 years old in good health. Each CDR3 is given with its conserved first and last residue. Each record gives: J gene, CDR3 length, V gene, D gene, clone size, CDR3 protein, CDR3 DNA. D genes are given only for firm matches. A clone size is listed for some rows: how often the clone was seen (once, few, many), or a class if it is expanded.

>TRBJ1-6|15|TRBV27|.|few
CASSLSVGGLSPLHF
TGTGCCAGCAGTTTATCGGTAGGGGGTTTATCACCCCTCCACTTT
>TRBJ2-1|15|TRBV5-5|.|.
CASSFPVKVYNEQFF
TGTGCCAGCAGCTTTCCGGTTAAGGTCTACAATGAGCAGTTCTTC
>TRBJ2-2|16|TRBV3-1|TRBD2|.
CASSPVAGGPDGELFF
TGTGCCAGCAGCCCCGTGGCGGGAGGGCCCGACGGGGAGCTGTTTTTT
>TRBJ2-3|8|TRBV29-1|.|many
CSVSSQYF
TGCAGCGTTTCGTCGCAGTATTTT
>TRBJ2-5|13|TRBV24-1|.|many
CATSDGAMKTQYF
TGTGCCACCAGTGATGGGGCGATGAAGACCCAGTACTTC
>TRBJ1-4|15|TRBV3-1|.|few
CASSSIGQHNEKLFF
TGTGCCAGCAGCTCCATCGGACAGCATAATGAAAAACTGTTTTTT
>TRBJ2-3|18|TRBV18|TRBD2|.
CASSPIGTSGTSTDTQYF
TGTGCCAGCTCACCCATCGGGACTAGCGGGACAAGCACAGATACGCAGTATTTT
>TRBJ2-7|12|TRBV12-3/TRBV12-4|TRBD1|many
CASRTGVGEQYF
TGTGCCAGCAGAACAGGGGTCGGGGAGCAGTACTTC
>TRBJ2-1|16|TRBV4-3|TRBD2|few
CASSQDRGGGDNEQFF
TGCGCCAGCAGCCAAGATCGAGGTGGGGGGGACAATGAGCAGTTCTTC
>TRBJ2-5|15|TRBV10-3|.|.
CAISESIRSGETQYF
TGTGCCATCAGTGAGTCGATCCGGTCCGGAGAGACCCAGTACTTC
>TRBJ2-7|16|TRBV5-5|.|.
CASSLHPNRELYEQYF
TGTGCCAGCAGCCTGCACCCCAACAGGGAACTTTACGAGCAGTACTTC
>TRBJ2-3|16|TRBV20-1|TRBD2|.
CSAGRTSGRTTDTQYF
TGCAGTGCTGGGAGGACTAGCGGGAGGACGACAGATACGCAGTATTTT
>TRBJ1-2|13|TRBV10-3|TRBD1|few
CAITRDRVEGYTF
TGTGCCATCACCCGGGACAGGGTTGAAGGCTACACCTTC
>TRBJ2-5|16|TRBV29-1|TRBD2|many
CSVEGLAGGPQETQYF
TGCAGCGTTGAGGGACTAGCGGGAGGGCCCCAAGAGACCCAGTACTTC
>TRBJ2-1|14|TRBV20-1|.|few
CSARDRDFYNEQFF
TGCAGTGCTAGAGATCGGGACTTCTACAATGAGCAGTTCTTC
>TRBJ2-4|14|TRBV5-6|.|many
CASSLRQAKNIQYF
TGTGCCAGCAGCTTACGGCAAGCCAAAAACATTCAGTACTTC
>TRBJ1-2|12|TRBV18|.|.
CASSPDSFGYTF
TGTGCCAGCTCACCCGACAGTTTTGGCTACACCTTC
>TRBJ2-2|18|TRBV12-3/TRBV12-4|TRBD1|.
CASRARRQGPAGTGELFF
TGTGCCAGCAGAGCACGGCGACAGGGGCCTGCGGGCACCGGGGAGCTGTTTTTT
>TRBJ2-3|16|TRBV3-1|TRBD2|many
CASSQKAGVGTDTQYF
TGTGCCAGCAGCCAAAAAGCGGGAGTCGGCACAGATACGCAGTATTTT
>TRBJ1-2|12|TRBV20-1|.|.
CSADSPNYGYTF
TGCAGTGCTGACAGTCCTAACTATGGCTACACCTTC
>TRBJ1-2|14|TRBV18|TRBD1|many
CASSPRDSGGGYTF
TGTGCCAGCTCACCACGGGACAGCGGGGGTGGCTACACCTTC
>TRBJ2-3|13|TRBV29-1|.|many
CSVEVSGTDTQYF
TGCAGCGTTGAAGTTAGTGGTACAGATACGCAGTATTTT